A selection of T cell receptor beta chains follows, all from one sample in a study of cytomegalovirus exposure and HLA in healthy donors. The table came from immunoSEQ multiplex PCR; TCRdb's copy has only in-frame clones and leaves some out. The repertoire holds 100,000 to 150,000 clones, with around 80% as singletons. The sample was PBMCs. The receptor source for this set is a female donor in good health and CMV-seronegative. Both conserved end residues are part of each CDR3. Fields, in order: clone size, V gene, J gene, CDR3 protein. Part of the rows lack a size; the others show once, few, many or a class for expanded clones.

abundance: few
v_gene: TRBV6-1
j_gene: TRBJ2-5
CDR3aa: CASRESTGADPAYF

abundance: .
v_gene: TRBV25-1
j_gene: TRBJ2-7
CDR3aa: CASKKGQGYEQYF

abundance: .
v_gene: TRBV12-5
j_gene: TRBJ2-2
CDR3aa: CASGFPSGTGGTGELFF

abundance: once
v_gene: TRBV5-1
j_gene: TRBJ2-3
CDR3aa: CASKPGRGMLDTQYF

abundance: .
v_gene: TRBV9
j_gene: TRBJ2-3
CDR3aa: CASSVTGPDTQYF

abundance: .
v_gene: TRBV28
j_gene: TRBJ1-3
CDR3aa: CASRRTGGRSGNTIYF

abundance: .
v_gene: TRBV6-5
j_gene: TRBJ1-1
CDR3aa: CASSRKGTGETEAFF

abundance: .
v_gene: TRBV30
j_gene: TRBJ1-4
CDR3aa: CAWGQGRTNEKLFF

abundance: .
v_gene: TRBV27
j_gene: TRBJ2-5
CDR3aa: CASSFTGAGETQYF

abundance: few
v_gene: TRBV7-2
j_gene: TRBJ1-4
CDR3aa: CASSPRQTTNEKLFF

abundance: .
v_gene: TRBV9
j_gene: TRBJ2-2
CDR3aa: CASSPQGRTSGNTGELFF

abundance: .
v_gene: TRBV5-1
j_gene: TRBJ1-1
CDR3aa: CASSAQTPNTEAFF

abundance: .
v_gene: TRBV7-3
j_gene: TRBJ2-7
CDR3aa: CASSLYIGGTVGRTYEQYF

abundance: few
v_gene: TRBV6-5
j_gene: TRBJ2-1
CDR3aa: CASSYGGTNEQFF

abundance: .
v_gene: TRBV5-1
j_gene: TRBJ1-5
CDR3aa: CASSFEGQGNQPQHF

abundance: .
v_gene: TRBV10-1
j_gene: TRBJ2-7
CDR3aa: CASRTSGRGLYF

abundance: .
v_gene: TRBV6-5
j_gene: TRBJ1-1
CDR3aa: CASSRGTNTEAFF

abundance: few
v_gene: TRBV7-9
j_gene: TRBJ1-1
CDR3aa: CASIETVGITEAFF

abundance: .
v_gene: TRBV5-1
j_gene: TRBJ2-1
CDR3aa: CASSLPQGFDEQFF

abundance: .
v_gene: TRBV7-8
j_gene: TRBJ2-7
CDR3aa: CASSRTFVGLAGGSYEQYF

abundance: .
v_gene: TRBV7-9
j_gene: TRBJ2-7
CDR3aa: CSSSSTGFGSYEQYF

abundance: .
v_gene: TRBV14
j_gene: TRBJ2-7
CDR3aa: CASSHIRTGGEQYF

abundance: .
v_gene: TRBV2
j_gene: TRBJ2-7
CDR3aa: CASSRLAGAYEQYF

abundance: .
v_gene: TRBV5-1
j_gene: TRBJ2-1
CDR3aa: CASSLEGGHNEQFF

abundance: .
v_gene: TRBV19
j_gene: TRBJ2-2
CDR3aa: CASRPGTANTGELFF

abundance: .
v_gene: TRBV18
j_gene: TRBJ2-7
CDR3aa: CASSPGTGDYEQYF

abundance: once
v_gene: TRBV11-1
j_gene: TRBJ1-4
CDR3aa: CASSYGTGNEKLFF

abundance: few
v_gene: TRBV5-1
j_gene: TRBJ1-1
CDR3aa: CASNQPGGTEAFF

abundance: .
v_gene: TRBV6-1
j_gene: TRBJ2-7
CDR3aa: CASSGWVGSGSSEQYF

abundance: .
v_gene: TRBV5-1
j_gene: TRBJ2-5
CDR3aa: CASSLGSLAGETQYF

abundance: once
v_gene: TRBV12-2
j_gene: TRBJ1-3
CDR3aa: CASRSRQGRNTIYF

abundance: .
v_gene: TRBV2
j_gene: TRBJ1-6
CDR3aa: CASSGQGLNSPLHF

abundance: .
v_gene: TRBV19
j_gene: TRBJ2-7
CDR3aa: CASSISQGEQYF

abundance: .
v_gene: TRBV7-9
j_gene: TRBJ2-1
CDR3aa: CANSLPGLVVNEQFF

abundance: .
v_gene: TRBV5-1
j_gene: TRBJ2-7
CDR3aa: CASSSRDRGSEQYF

abundance: .
v_gene: TRBV30
j_gene: TRBJ1-6
CDR3aa: CAWSGQGNSPLHF

abundance: .
v_gene: TRBV5-1
j_gene: TRBJ1-2
CDR3aa: CASSLSGGFYGYTF

abundance: .
v_gene: TRBV9
j_gene: TRBJ1-5
CDR3aa: CASSPGVSQPQHF

abundance: few
v_gene: TRBV4-2
j_gene: TRBJ2-1
CDR3aa: CASSQAGGGRYNEQFF

abundance: .
v_gene: TRBV19
j_gene: TRBJ1-2
CDR3aa: CASSTSGQPNYGYTF

abundance: few
v_gene: TRBV7-7
j_gene: TRBJ1-3
CDR3aa: CASSLGGTTGNTIYF

abundance: .
v_gene: TRBV6-1
j_gene: TRBJ2-1
CDR3aa: CASSERGLAGGYNEQFF

abundance: .
v_gene: TRBV11-2
j_gene: TRBJ2-7
CDR3aa: CASSLGRWQGDAYEQYF

abundance: .
v_gene: TRBV6-6
j_gene: TRBJ2-1
CDR3aa: CASSYSASGAYNEQFF

abundance: .
v_gene: TRBV28
j_gene: TRBJ2-7
CDR3aa: CASRPLTPYEQYF

abundance: few
v_gene: TRBV11-2
j_gene: TRBJ2-7
CDR3aa: CASPTRASEQYF